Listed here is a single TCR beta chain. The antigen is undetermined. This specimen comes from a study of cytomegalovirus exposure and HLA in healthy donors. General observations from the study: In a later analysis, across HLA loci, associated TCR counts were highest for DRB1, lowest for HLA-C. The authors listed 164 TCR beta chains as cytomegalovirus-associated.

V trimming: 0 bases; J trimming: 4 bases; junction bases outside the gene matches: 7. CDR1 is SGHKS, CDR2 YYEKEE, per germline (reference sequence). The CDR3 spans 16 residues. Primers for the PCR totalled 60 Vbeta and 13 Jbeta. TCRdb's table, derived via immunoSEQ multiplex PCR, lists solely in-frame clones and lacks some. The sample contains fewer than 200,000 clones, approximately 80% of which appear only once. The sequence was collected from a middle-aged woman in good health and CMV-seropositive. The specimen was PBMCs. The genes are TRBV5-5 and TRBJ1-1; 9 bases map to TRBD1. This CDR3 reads CASSLDWTGVGTEAFF. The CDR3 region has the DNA TGTGCCAGCAGCTTGGATTGGACAGGGGTAGGCACTGAAGCTTTCTTT.